The sequence of this T cell receptor beta chain was determined in a study of T cells after yellow fever vaccination. Study-wide background: Researchers used SMART-Seq v4 Ultra Low Input to prepare fractions that had low cell numbers.

TCRdb reprocessed the 5' RACE reads via MiXCR and lists one record per CDR3 protein. This table holds under 200,000 distinct CDR3 sequences, roughly 9.6% found once. V lost 1 base, J lost 3 bases, and 7 bases lay in between. Looked up from germline, CDR1 is SEHNR and CDR2 is FQNEAQ (reference sequence). The CDR3 is 13 residues long. In regard to this clonotype: Its antigen is not known.

Points from the study as a whole: Weaker, the secondary response peaked sooner, at day 5 versus 15.

The chain combines TRBV7-9 with TRBJ2-7; D is undetermined. This material consisted of CD8+ T cells sorted from PBMCs, taken 15 days after the yellow fever booster vaccination. This sequence originates from a man aged 18 to 29 who received the YFV17D yellow fever vaccine. CDR3 residues: CASSLGQNYEQYV. The CDR3 DNA sequence: TGTGCCAGCAGCTTAGGCCAGAACTACGAGCAGTACGTC.